This is a list of T cell receptor beta chains from one sample in a study of cytomegalovirus exposure and HLA in healthy donors. Repertoires were generated with immunoSEQ multiplex PCR, while TCRdb's copy carries only in-frame clones and drops some. The table has approximately 150,000 clones, about 80% seen once. Sequencing used PBMCs. All receptors derive from a man aged 25-45 years in good health and CMV-seronegative. CDR3s include the opening cysteine and the closing phenylalanine or tryptophan. A D gene is named only where the DNA matches it firmly. Expanded clones are given a class, and other clones once, few, many or no size at all.

j_call: TRBJ2-1
d_call: TRBD1
clone_size: NA
v_call: TRBV7-7
cdr3_aa: CASSPGQGQYNEQFF
cdr3_nt: TGTGCTAGCAGCCCCGGACAGGGACAATACAATGAGCAGTTCTTC

j_call: TRBJ2-7
d_call: TRBD1
clone_size: NA
v_call: TRBV6-5
cdr3_aa: CASSTSQGARDEQYF
cdr3_nt: TGTGCCAGCAGTACCTCTCAGGGGGCGCGAGACGAGCAGTACTTC

j_call: TRBJ1-3
d_call: NA
clone_size: NA
v_call: TRBV2
cdr3_aa: CASQKDNSGNTIYF
cdr3_nt: TGTGCCAGCCAAAAGGACAACTCTGGAAACACCATATATTTT

j_call: TRBJ1-1
d_call: TRBD1
clone_size: NA
v_call: TRBV27
cdr3_aa: CASSPRGRLGNTEAFF
cdr3_nt: TGTGCCAGCAGTCCTAGGGGGCGGTTGGGTAACACTGAAGCTTTCTTT

j_call: TRBJ2-1
d_call: TRBD2
clone_size: NA
v_call: TRBV27
cdr3_aa: CASHTLAGYNEQFF
cdr3_nt: TGTGCCAGCCATACCTTAGCGGGCTACAATGAGCAGTTCTTC

j_call: TRBJ2-4
d_call: TRBD2
clone_size: NA
v_call: TRBV19
cdr3_aa: CASSLPGGVAKNIQYF
cdr3_nt: TGTGCCAGTAGTCTACCTGGGGGGGTAGCCAAAAACATTCAGTACTTC

j_call: TRBJ2-1
d_call: TRBD2
clone_size: NA
v_call: TRBV14
cdr3_aa: CASSQGTSVWYNEQFF
cdr3_nt: TGTGCCAGCAGCCAAGGGACTAGCGTGTGGTATAATGAGCAGTTCTTC

j_call: TRBJ1-2
d_call: NA
clone_size: NA
v_call: TRBV15
cdr3_aa: CATSRGGYGYTF
cdr3_nt: TGTGCCACCAGCAGAGGCGGGTATGGCTACACCTTC

j_call: TRBJ1-2
d_call: NA
clone_size: NA
v_call: TRBV11-2
cdr3_aa: CASSLDLNFFEANYGYTF
cdr3_nt: TGTGCCAGCAGCTTAGATCTTAACTTCTTCGAAGCTAACTATGGCTACACCTTC

j_call: TRBJ1-5
d_call: TRBD1
clone_size: NA
v_call: TRBV4-1
cdr3_aa: CASSQVLARGNQPQHF
cdr3_nt: TGCGCCAGCAGCCAGGTTCTCGCCAGGGGGAATCAGCCCCAGCATTTT

j_call: TRBJ2-4
d_call: NA
clone_size: few
v_call: TRBV9
cdr3_aa: CASSVETGVGNIQYF
cdr3_nt: TGTGCCAGCAGCGTAGAAACGGGAGTGGGGAACATTCAGTACTTC

j_call: TRBJ1-4
d_call: TRBD1
clone_size: few
v_call: TRBV5-4
cdr3_aa: CASSVRQGTEKLFF
cdr3_nt: TGTGCCAGCAGCGTGCGACAGGGAACCGAAAAACTGTTTTTT

j_call: TRBJ2-3
d_call: TRBD2
clone_size: NA
v_call: TRBV4-1
cdr3_aa: CASSQGRGSGGSTDTQYF
cdr3_nt: TGCGCCAGCAGCCAAGGGCGGGGGAGCGGGGGGTCCACAGATACGCAGTATTTT

j_call: TRBJ2-1
d_call: TRBD2
clone_size: once
v_call: TRBV5-1
cdr3_aa: CASSLSSGRTEIEQFF
cdr3_nt: TGCGCCAGCAGCTTGAGTAGCGGGAGAACCGAAATAGAGCAGTTCTTC

j_call: TRBJ1-5
d_call: TRBD1
clone_size: few
v_call: TRBV18
cdr3_aa: CASSPGQGNQPQHF
cdr3_nt: TGTGCCAGCTCACCGGGACAGGGCAATCAGCCCCAGCATTTT

j_call: TRBJ2-3
d_call: NA
clone_size: NA
v_call: TRBV28
cdr3_aa: CASSLYVRPDTQYF
cdr3_nt: TGTGCCAGCAGTTTATACGTGCGGCCAGATACGCAGTATTTT

j_call: TRBJ1-4
d_call: NA
clone_size: NA
v_call: TRBV7-9
cdr3_aa: CASSLEALAEKLFF
cdr3_nt: TGTGCCAGCAGCTTAGAAGCCCTTGCTGAAAAACTGTTTTTT

j_call: TRBJ1-1
d_call: NA
clone_size: NA
v_call: TRBV11-1
cdr3_aa: CASSLDRGYVTEAFF
cdr3_nt: TGTGCCAGCAGCTTAGATCGGGGGTATGTGACTGAAGCTTTCTTT

j_call: TRBJ2-3
d_call: NA
clone_size: once
v_call: TRBV7-9
cdr3_aa: CASSLAGTPGDTQYF
cdr3_nt: TGTGCCAGCAGCTTAGCTGGGACTCCGGGAGATACGCAGTATTTT

j_call: TRBJ1-5
d_call: TRBD1
clone_size: few
v_call: TRBV19
cdr3_aa: CASSPRTGGAEQPQHF
cdr3_nt: TGTGCCAGTAGTCCGCGGACAGGGGGCGCGGAACAGCCCCAGCATTTT